This is a list of T cell receptor beta chains from one sample in a study of shared clonotypes between healthy human individuals. Libraries were prepared by immunoSEQ multiplex PCR; TCRdb keeps only in-frame clonotypes and omits some of them. The repertoire has 2.5 million or so clones, roughly nine tenths of them found once; the top ten carry 0.14%. The sample taken for sequencing was naive CD4+ T cells sorted from blood. The receptors derive from a man aged 18 to 30 in good health. Both conserved end residues are part of each CDR3. A D gene is named only where the DNA matches it firmly.

J gene | V gene | CDR3 length | D gene | CDR3 protein | CDR3 DNA
TRBJ2-3 | TRBV11-2 | 18 | TRBD1 | CASSPRSKRTGHTDTQYF | TGTGCCAGCAGCCCCAGGAGTAAACGGACAGGACACACAGATACGCAGTATTTT
TRBJ2-1 | TRBV12-5 | 15 | TRBD2 | CASGLGTSGYNEQFF | TGTGCTAGTGGTCTCGGGACTAGCGGATACAATGAGCAGTTCTTC
TRBJ1-3 | TRBV5-1 | 17 | - | CASSYVGVQGSGNTIYF | TGCGCCAGCAGCTACGTTGGGGTACAGGGCTCTGGAAACACCATATATTTT
TRBJ2-3 | TRBV18 | 13 | - | CASSPSLTDTQYF | TGTGCCAGCTCACCGTCTCTCACAGATACGCAGTATTTT
TRBJ2-7 | TRBV29-1 | 13 | - | CSVPGPGSYEQYF | TGCAGCGTTCCGGGACCAGGGTCCTACGAGCAGTACTTC
TRBJ1-2 | TRBV25-1 | 14 | - | CASSEFGRDPGYTF | TGTGCCAGCAGTGAATTCGGCAGGGACCCTGGCTACACCTTC
TRBJ2-2 | TRBV5-6 | 14 | TRBD2 | CASNSGSPTGELFF | TGTGCCAGCAATAGCGGGAGCCCCACCGGGGAGCTGTTTTTT
TRBJ1-3 | TRBV30 | 14 | - | CAWSVGGTGNTIYF | TGTGCCTGGAGTGTCGGAGGGACTGGAAACACCATATATTTT
TRBJ2-6 | TRBV9 | 14 | - | CASSRLGGANVLTF | TGTGCCAGCAGCCGTTTGGGTGGGGCCAACGTCCTGACTTTC
TRBJ1-2 | TRBV18 | 15 | - | CASSQTENGLYGYTF | TGTGCCAGCTCCCAGACGGAGAACGGCCTTTATGGCTACACCTTC